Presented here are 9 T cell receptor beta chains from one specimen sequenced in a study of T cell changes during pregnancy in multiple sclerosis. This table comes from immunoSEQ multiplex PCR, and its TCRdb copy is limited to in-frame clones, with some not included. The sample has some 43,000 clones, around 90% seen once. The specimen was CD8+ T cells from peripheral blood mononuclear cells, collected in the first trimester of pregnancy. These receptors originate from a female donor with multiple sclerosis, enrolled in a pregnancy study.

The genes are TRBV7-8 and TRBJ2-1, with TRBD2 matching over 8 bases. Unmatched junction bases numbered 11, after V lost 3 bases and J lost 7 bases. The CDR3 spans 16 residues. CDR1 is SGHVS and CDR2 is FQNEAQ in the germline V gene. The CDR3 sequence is CASSFYDGRASNEQFF. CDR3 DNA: TGTGCCAGCAGCTTTTACGACGGGAGGGCTAGTAATGAGCAGTTCTTC. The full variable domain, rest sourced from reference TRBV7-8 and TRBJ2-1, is GAGVSQSPRYKVAKRGQDVALRCDPISGHVSLFWYQQALGQGPEFLTYFQNEAQLDKSGLPSDRFFAERPEGSVSTLKIQRTQQEDSAVYLCASSFYDGRASNEQFFGPGTRLTVL.

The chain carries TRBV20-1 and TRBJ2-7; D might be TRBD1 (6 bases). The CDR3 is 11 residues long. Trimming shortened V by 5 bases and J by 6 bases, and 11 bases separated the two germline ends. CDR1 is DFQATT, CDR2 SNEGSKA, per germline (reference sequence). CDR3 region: CSAEQGREQYF. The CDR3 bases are TGCAGTGCTGAACAGGGTCGCGAGCAGTACTTC.

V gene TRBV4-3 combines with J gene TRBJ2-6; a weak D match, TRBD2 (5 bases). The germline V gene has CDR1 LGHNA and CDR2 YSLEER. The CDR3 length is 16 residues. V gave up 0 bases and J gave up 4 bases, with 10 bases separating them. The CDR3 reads CASSQDGVSGANVLTF. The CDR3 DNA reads TGCGCCAGCAGCCAAGACGGGGTTTCCGGGGCCAACGTCCTGACTTTC.

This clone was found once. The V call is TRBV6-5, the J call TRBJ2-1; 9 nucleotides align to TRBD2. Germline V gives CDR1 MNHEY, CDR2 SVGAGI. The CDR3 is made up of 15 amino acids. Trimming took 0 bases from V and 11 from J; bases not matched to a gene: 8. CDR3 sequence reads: CASSYSRLAVNKQFF. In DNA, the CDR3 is TGTGCCAGCAGTTACTCGCGACTAGCGGTAAATAAGCAGTTCTTC.

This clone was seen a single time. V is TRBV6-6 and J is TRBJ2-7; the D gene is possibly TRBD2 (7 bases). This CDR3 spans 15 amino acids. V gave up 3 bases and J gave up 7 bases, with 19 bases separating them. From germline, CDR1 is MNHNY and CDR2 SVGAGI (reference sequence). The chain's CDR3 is CASSYKAGATGEQYF. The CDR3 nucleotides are TGTGCCAGCAGTTATAAGGCGGGGGCAACGGGAGAGCAGTACTTC.

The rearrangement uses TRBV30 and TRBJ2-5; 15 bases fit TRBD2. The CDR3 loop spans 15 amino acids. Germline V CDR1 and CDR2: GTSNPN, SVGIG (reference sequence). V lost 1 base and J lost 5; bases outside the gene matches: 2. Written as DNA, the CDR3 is TGTGCCTGGAGTGAAGGGACTAGCGGGAGGGAGACCCAGTACTTC. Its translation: CAWSEGTSGRETQYF.

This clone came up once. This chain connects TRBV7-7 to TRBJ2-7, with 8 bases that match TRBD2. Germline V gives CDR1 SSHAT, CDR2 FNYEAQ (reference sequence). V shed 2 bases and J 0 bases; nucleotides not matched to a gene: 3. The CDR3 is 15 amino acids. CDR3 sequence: CASSLSSGSSYEQYF. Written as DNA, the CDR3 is TGTGCCAGCAGCTTAAGCAGCGGGAGCTCCTACGAGCAGTACTTC. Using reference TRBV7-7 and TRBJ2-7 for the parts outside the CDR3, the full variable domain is GAGVSQSPRYKVTKRGQDVTLRCDPISSHATLYWYQQALGQGPEFLTYFNYEAQPDKSGLPSDRFSAERPEGSISTLTIQRTEQRDSAMYRCASSLSSGSSYEQYFGPGTRLTVT.

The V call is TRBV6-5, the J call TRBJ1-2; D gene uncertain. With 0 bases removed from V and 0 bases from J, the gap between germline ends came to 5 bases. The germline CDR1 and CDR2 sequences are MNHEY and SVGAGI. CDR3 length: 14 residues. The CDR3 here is CASSYSSTNYGYTF. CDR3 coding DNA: TGTGCCAGCAGTTACTCGAGCACTAACTATGGCTACACCTTC.

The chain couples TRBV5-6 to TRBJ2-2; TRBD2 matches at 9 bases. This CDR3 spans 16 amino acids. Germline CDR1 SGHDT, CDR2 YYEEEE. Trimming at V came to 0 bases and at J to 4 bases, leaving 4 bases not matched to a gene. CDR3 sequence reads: CASSLALAGPTGELFF. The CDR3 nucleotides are TGTGCCAGCAGCTTGGCCCTAGCGGGGCCCACCGGGGAGCTGTTTTTT.